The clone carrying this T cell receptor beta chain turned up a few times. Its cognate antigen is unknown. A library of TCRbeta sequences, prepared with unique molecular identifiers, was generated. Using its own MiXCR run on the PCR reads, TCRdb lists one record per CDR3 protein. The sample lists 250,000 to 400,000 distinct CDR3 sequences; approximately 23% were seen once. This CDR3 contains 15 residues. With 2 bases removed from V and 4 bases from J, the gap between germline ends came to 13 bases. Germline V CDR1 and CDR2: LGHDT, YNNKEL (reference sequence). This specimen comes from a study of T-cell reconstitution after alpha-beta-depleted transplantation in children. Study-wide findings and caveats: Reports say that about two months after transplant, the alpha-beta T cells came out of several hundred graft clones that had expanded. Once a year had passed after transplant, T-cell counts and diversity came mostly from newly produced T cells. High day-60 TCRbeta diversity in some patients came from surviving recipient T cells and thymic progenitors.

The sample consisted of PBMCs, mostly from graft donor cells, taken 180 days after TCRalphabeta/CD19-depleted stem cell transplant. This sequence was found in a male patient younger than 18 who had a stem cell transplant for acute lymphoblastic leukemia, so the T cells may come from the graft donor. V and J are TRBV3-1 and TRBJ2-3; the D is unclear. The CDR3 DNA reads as TGTGCCAGCAGCCAATCCCCACCGGTGGCAGATACGCAGTATTTT. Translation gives CASSQSPPVADTQYF.